This entry describes one TCR beta chain. The sample belongs to a study of blood T cell repertoires in COVID-19. Study in general: Sources were T cells, B-cell-depleted T cells, or PBMCs; the material itself was cDNA or gDNA.

Per the authors' pipeline: Nucleated cell number was recorded as an estimate derived from reference gene primer amplification. The table came from immunoSEQ multiplex PCR; TCRdb's copy has only in-frame clones and leaves some out. V and J calls and clone size are copied from that table; D and trimming were computed from the DNA. The sample lists 150,000 or so clones, about 73% occurring once. Sequencing input: peripheral blood. This clonotype originated in a man at least 80 years old with acute or convalescent COVID-19.

CDR3 DNA sequence: TGTGCCAGCTCCGAACAGGGGGCCGGCGGTGAAAAACTGTTTTTT. Encoded protein: CASSEQGAGGEKLFF. The rearrangement links TRBV18 to TRBJ1-4, with 9 bases identical to TRBD1. Germline V gives CDR1 KGHSH, CDR2 LQKENI. The trim removed 6 bases at V and 7 bases at J, leaving 9 bases unmatched. The CDR3 extends over 15 amino acids.